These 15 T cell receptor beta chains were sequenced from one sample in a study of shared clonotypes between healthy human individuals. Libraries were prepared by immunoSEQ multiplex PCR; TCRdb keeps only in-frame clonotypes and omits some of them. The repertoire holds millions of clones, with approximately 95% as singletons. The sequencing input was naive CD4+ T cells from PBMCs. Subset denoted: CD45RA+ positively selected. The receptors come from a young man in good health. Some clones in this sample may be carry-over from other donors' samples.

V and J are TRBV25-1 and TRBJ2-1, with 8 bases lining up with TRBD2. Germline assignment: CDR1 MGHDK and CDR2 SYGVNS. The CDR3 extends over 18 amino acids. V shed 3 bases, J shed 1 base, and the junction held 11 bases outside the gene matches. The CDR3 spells CASSDQWRAGGSYNEQFF. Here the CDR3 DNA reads TGTGCCAGCAGTGACCAATGGAGGGCGGGAGGATCCTACAATGAGCAGTTCTTC.

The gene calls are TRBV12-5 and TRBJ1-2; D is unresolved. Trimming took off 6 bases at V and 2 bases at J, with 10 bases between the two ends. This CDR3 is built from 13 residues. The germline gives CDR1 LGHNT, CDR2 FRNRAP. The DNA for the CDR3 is TGTGCTAGTGGAAAATCTCCGAACTATGGCTACACCTTC. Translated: CASGKSPNYGYTF.

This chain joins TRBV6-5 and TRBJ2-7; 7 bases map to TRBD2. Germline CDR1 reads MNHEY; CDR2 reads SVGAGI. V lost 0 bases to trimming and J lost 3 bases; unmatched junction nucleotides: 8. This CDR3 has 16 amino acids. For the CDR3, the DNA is TGTGCCAGCAGTTACTCGTTTCCAGCGGGGTACTACGAGCAGTACTTC. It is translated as CASSYSFPAGYYEQYF.

CDR3 protein: CASSPGLKRDEQFF. The CDR3 bases are TGTGCCAGCTCGCCGGGACTAAAAAGGGATGAGCAGTTCTTC. The chain recombines TRBV18 with TRBJ2-1; TRBD2 agrees at 7 bases. V shed 6 bases and J 8 bases; nucleotides not matched to a gene: 10. The germline V gene has CDR1 KGHSH and CDR2 LQKENI. CDR3 length: 14 residues.

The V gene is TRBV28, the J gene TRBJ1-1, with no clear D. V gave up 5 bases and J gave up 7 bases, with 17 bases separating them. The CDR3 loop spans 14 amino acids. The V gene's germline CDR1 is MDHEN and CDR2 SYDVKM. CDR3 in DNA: TGTGCCAGCAGTCCCGCGGGTACACTCATTGAAGCTTTCTTT. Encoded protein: CASSPAGTLIEAFF.

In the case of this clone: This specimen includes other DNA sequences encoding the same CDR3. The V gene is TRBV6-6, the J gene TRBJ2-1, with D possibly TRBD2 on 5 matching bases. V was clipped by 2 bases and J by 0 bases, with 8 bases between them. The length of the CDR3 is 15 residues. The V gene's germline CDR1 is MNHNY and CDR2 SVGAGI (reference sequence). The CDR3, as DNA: TGTGCCAGCAGTTACGGAGGAAGCTCCTACAATGAGCAGTTCTTC. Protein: CASSYGGSSYNEQFF.

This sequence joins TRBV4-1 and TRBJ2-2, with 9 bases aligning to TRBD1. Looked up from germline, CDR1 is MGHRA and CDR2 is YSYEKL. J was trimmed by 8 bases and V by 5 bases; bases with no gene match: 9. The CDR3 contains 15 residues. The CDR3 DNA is TGCGCCAGCAGCTGGATACAGGGGGCCCTGGGGGAGCTGTTTTTT. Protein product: CASSWIQGALGELFF.

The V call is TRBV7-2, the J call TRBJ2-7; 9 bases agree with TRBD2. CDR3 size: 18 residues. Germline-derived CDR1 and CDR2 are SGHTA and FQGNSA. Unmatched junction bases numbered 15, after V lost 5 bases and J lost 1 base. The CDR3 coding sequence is TGTGCCAGCAGCCCGGTCCGACGAGCGGGAGGAGAGTCCTACGAGCAGTACTTC. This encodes CASSPVRRAGGESYEQYF.

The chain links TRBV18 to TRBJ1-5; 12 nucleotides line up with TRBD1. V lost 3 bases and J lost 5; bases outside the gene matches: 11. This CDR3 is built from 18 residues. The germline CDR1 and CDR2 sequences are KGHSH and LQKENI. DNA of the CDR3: TGTGCCAGCTCACCCCTCCCGGGACAGGGGGCGCTTTATCAGCCCCAGCATTTT. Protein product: CASSPLPGQGALYQPQHF.

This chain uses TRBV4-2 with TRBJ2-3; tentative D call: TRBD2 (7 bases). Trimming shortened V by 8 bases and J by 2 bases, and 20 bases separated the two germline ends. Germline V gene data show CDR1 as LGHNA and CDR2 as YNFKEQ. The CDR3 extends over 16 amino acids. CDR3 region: CASAPGGPATTDTQYF. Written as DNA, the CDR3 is TGTGCCAGCGCGCCCGGGGGGCCTGCCACCACAGATACGCAGTATTTT.

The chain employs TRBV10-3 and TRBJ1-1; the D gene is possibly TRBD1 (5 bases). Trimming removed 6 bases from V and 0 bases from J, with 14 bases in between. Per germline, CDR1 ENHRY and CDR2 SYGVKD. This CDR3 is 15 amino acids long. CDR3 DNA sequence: TGTGCCATCAGCCCAACAGGCGCTGTGAACACTGAAGCTTTCTTT. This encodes CAISPTGAVNTEAFF.

The DNA of the CDR3 is TGTGCCAGCAGGGAAGGGGGGTCTAGCAATCAGCCCCAGCATTTT. It translates to CASREGGSSNQPQHF. The rearrangement joins TRBV28 to TRBJ1-5; possible D gene TRBD1, 6 bases. The CDR3 sequence is 15 residues long. Germline CDR1 MDHEN, CDR2 SYDVKM. Trimming shortened V by 6 bases and J by 0 bases, and 12 bases separated the two germline ends.

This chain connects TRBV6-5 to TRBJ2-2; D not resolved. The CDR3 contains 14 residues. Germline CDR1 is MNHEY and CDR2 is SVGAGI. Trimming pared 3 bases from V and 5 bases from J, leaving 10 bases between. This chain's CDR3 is CASSYMAATGELFF. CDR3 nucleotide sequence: TGTGCCAGCAGTTATATGGCAGCTACCGGGGAGCTGTTTTTT.

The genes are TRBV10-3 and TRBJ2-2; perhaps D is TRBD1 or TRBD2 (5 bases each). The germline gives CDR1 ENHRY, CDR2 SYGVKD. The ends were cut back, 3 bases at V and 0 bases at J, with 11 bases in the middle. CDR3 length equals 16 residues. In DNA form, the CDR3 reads TGTGCCATCAGTGATCGTAGGGGAGCGAACACCGGGGAGCTGTTTTTT. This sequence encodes CAISDRRGANTGELFF.

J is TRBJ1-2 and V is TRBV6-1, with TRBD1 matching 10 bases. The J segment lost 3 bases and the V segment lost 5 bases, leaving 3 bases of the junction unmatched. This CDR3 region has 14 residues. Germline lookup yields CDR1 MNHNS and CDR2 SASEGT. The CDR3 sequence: CASSPGTGDYGYTF. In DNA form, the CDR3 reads TGTGCCAGCAGTCCTGGGACAGGGGACTATGGCTACACCTTC.